The 27 T cell receptor beta chains below come from one sample, sequenced in a study of blood T cell repertoires in COVID-19 (dated by TCRdb to about 2020). Library construction relied on the immunoSEQ multiplex PCR assay. Not all clones reach the TCRdb copy of this immuneACCESS table, which keeps in-frame sequences only. Checked studies attribute under half of the gap to unresolved V genes and leave the rest unexplained. The sample profile shows approximately 250,000 clones; around nine tenths of them were found once. Jointly, the top ten make up roughly 1.9% of the sample. The specimen was peripheral blood. These receptors originate from a young man with active or convalescent COVID-19.

This clone has a handful of counts. This chain joins TRBV18 and TRBJ1-6; D gene uncertain. Germline V lookup: CDR1 KGHSH, CDR2 LQKENI. Trimming stripped 4 bases from V and 8 bases from J, with 12 bases between. The CDR3 extends over 14 amino acids. CDR3 DNA: TGTGCCAGCTCACAGGAGGGTCTGGATTCACCCCTCCACTTT. Encoded protein: CASSQEGLDSPLHF.

The chain links TRBV11-3 to TRBJ2-3; D is uncertain. The germline V gene encodes CDR1 SGHNT and CDR2 YENEEA. V lost 5 bases, J lost 5 bases, and 8 bases lay in between. CDR3 size: 12 residues. CDR3 region: CASSDLGDTQYF. DNA for the CDR3: TGTGCCAGCAGCGACTTGGGAGATACGCAGTATTTT.

This rearrangement joins TRBV20-1 to TRBJ1-2; 7 nucleotides line up with TRBD1. Germline loops: CDR1 DFQATT, CDR2 SNEGSKA (reference sequence). CDR3 length equals 13 residues. V gave up 3 bases and J gave up 11 bases; unmatched junction bases: 12. The DNA of the CDR3 is TGCAGTGCTAGTGAGGACAGGAGCAGCCGGTACACCTTC. Amino acids: CSASEDRSSRYTF.

The chain couples TRBV27 to TRBJ2-1; D gene unclear. Deletions cut 2 bases from V and 7 bases from J, with 9 bases between. The CDR3 covers 13 residues. Germline CDR1 reads MNHEY; CDR2 reads SMNVEV (reference sequence). In DNA, the CDR3 is TGTGCCAGCAGTTTAGCTCCCAGAAATGAGCAGTTCTTC. As protein: CASSLAPRNEQFF.

The chain couples TRBV19 to TRBJ1-5; D is perhaps TRBD1 (6 bases). Trimming took off 7 bases at V and 2 bases at J, with 18 bases between the two ends. This CDR3 is built from 16 residues. CDR1 is LNHDA, CDR2 SQIVND, per germline (reference sequence). CDR3 sequence reads: CASTKGTLVGNQPQHF. Written as DNA, the CDR3 is TGTGCCAGTACCAAGGGGACACTTGTAGGCAATCAGCCCCAGCATTTT.

CDR3 sequence reads: CASSLTGDTEAFF. The DNA of the CDR3 is TGTGCCAGCAGTTTGACAGGGGACACTGAAGCTTTCTTT. This sequence joins TRBV12-3 or TRBV12-4 and TRBJ1-1; 8 positions match TRBD1. The CDR3 consists of 13 residues. Trimming cost V 3 bases and J 3 bases; bases outside gene matches: 0.

The rearrangement links TRBV3-1 (or the pseudogene TRBV3-2) to TRBJ2-5, with D maybe TRBD1 (6 bases). With 3 bases removed from V and 5 bases from J, the gap between germline ends came to 13 bases. Germline CDR1 and CDR2: LGHDT and YNNKEL (reference sequence). This CDR3 comprises 14 residues. Here the CDR3 DNA reads TGTGCCAGCAGCCATCGTCAGGGGTTGGAGACCCAGTACTTC. As protein: CASSHRQGLETQYF.

V and J are TRBV19 and TRBJ2-1; 8 nucleotides match TRBD1. Germline CDR1 LNHDA, CDR2 SQIVND (reference sequence). With 7 bases clipped from V and 4 bases from J, the junction kept 9 bases outside the gene matches. This CDR3 comprises 15 residues. Here the CDR3 reads CASKEGQGAYNEQFF. As DNA, the CDR3 is TGTGCCAGTAAGGAAGGCCAGGGGGCTTACAATGAGCAGTTCTTC.

The genes are TRBV6-2 or TRBV6-3 and TRBJ2-3, with D perhaps matching TRBD2 (5 bases). The germline gives CDR1 MNHEY, CDR2 SVGEGT. The CDR3 spans 15 residues. V was shortened by 5 bases and J by 0 bases, with 12 bases between the two germline ends. CDR3 DNA: TGTGCCAGCAGTCGCCCTAGCATCAGCACAGATACGCAGTATTTT. This codes for CASSRPSISTDTQYF.

This clone appeared once. The chain combines TRBV4-1 with TRBJ2-5; D is perhaps TRBD2 (7 bases). The V gene lost 0 bases and the J gene lost 4 bases, with 15 bases spanning the gap. Germline-derived CDR1 and CDR2 are MGHRA and YSYEKL. This CDR3 contains 16 residues. CDR3 nucleotides: TGCGCCAGCAGCCAAGATCGGGCGGGGGCCATAGAGACCCAGTACTTC. It translates to CASSQDRAGAIETQYF.

V is TRBV4-2 and J is TRBJ2-1; 8 nucleotides line up with TRBD2. The CDR3 consists of 16 residues. The germline gives CDR1 LGHNA, CDR2 YNFKEQ. V lost 1 base to trimming and J lost 5 bases; unmatched junction nucleotides: 7. The CDR3 DNA reads as TGTGCCAGCAGCCAAGTAGGAGCGGGGGAAGACAATGAGCAGTTCTTC. Translating it yields CASSQVGAGEDNEQFF.

The chain joins TRBV27 to TRBJ1-5; no reliable D call. The CDR3 covers 14 residues. V dropped 1 base and J dropped 5 bases, with 9 bases sitting between them. The germline gives CDR1 MNHEY, CDR2 SMNVEV (reference sequence). The CDR3 spells CASSLYGRDQPQHF. In nucleotides, the CDR3 is TGTGCCAGCAGTTTATACGGGAGGGATCAGCCCCAGCATTTT.

The chain is built from TRBV5-6 and TRBJ1-2; TRBD1 aligns across 8 bases. This CDR3 is 14 amino acids long. J lost 7 bases, V lost 3 bases, and 8 bases had no gene match. Per the germline V gene, CDR1 is SGHDT and CDR2 is YYEEEE. This CDR3 reads CASSSMTGESGYTF. The CDR3 nucleotides read TGTGCCAGCAGCTCGATGACAGGGGAAAGTGGCTACACCTTC.

The sample holds one count of this clone. The CDR3 protein is CASSPAWLGLYGYTF. The CDR3 DNA reads as TGTGCCAGCAGCCCCGCCTGGTTGGGGCTCTATGGCTACACCTTC. The genes are TRBV28 and TRBJ1-2; the D gene is possibly TRBD1 (5 bases). Trimming removed 6 bases from V and 4 bases from J, with 18 bases in between. Germline CDR1 is MDHEN and CDR2 is SYDVKM. The CDR3 is 15 amino acids.

This clone turned up a few times. V gene TRBV18 combines with J gene TRBJ1-6, with TRBD1 matching over 8 bases. V was clipped by 6 bases and J by 8 bases; unmatched bases: 6. Germline V gene lookup returns CDR1 KGHSH and CDR2 LQKENI. There are 14 residues in the CDR3. The CDR3 nucleotides read TGTGCCAGCTCCGGACAGGGTGGTGATTCACCCCTCCACTTT. Protein sequence: CASSGQGGDSPLHF.

This chain connects TRBV4-1 to TRBJ1-3, with 11 nucleotides matching TRBD1. Per the germline V gene, CDR1 is MGHRA and CDR2 is YSYEKL. The J segment lost 5 bases and the V segment lost 3 bases, leaving 12 bases of the junction unmatched. CDR3 length: 18 residues. CDR3 DNA: TGCGCCAGCAGCCAGGAAGGACAGGGGGCGAGAAGTAGAAACACCATATATTTT. It translates to CASSQEGQGARSRNTIYF.

V gene TRBV19 combines with J gene TRBJ1-2, with D tentatively TRBD1 (5 bases). The CDR3 is 16 amino acids. Germline CDR1 reads LNHDA; CDR2 reads SQIVND (reference sequence). V lost 3 bases, J lost 4 bases, and 18 bases lay in between. The CDR3 DNA follows: TGTGCCAGTAGTATGAGGTTCGGGGGGGAGATCTATGGCTACACCTTC. This gives the protein CASSMRFGGEIYGYTF. Full variable domain (rest looked up from reference TRBV19 and TRBJ1-2): DGGITQSPKYLFRKEGQNVTLSCEQNLNHDAMYWYRQDPGQGLRLIYYSQIVNDFQKGDIAEGYSVSREKKESFPLTVTSAQKNPTAFYLCASSMRFGGEIYGYTFGSGTRLTVV.

The genes are TRBV6-5 and TRBJ2-7, with 14 positions matching TRBD2. V lost 6 bases to trimming and J lost 6 bases; unmatched junction nucleotides: 7. The CDR3 contains 15 residues. Per the germline V gene, CDR1 is MNHEY and CDR2 is SVGAGI. The CDR3 here is CASRSGTSGGSEQYF. CDR3 DNA sequence: TGTGCCAGCAGGAGTGGGACTAGCGGGGGATCCGAGCAGTACTTC.

The chain employs TRBV18 and TRBJ2-1; 14 bases are shared with TRBD2. Germline CDR1 is KGHSH and CDR2 is LQKENI. The ends lost 3 bases at V and 1 base at J; junction bases unmatched: 8. This CDR3 region has 19 residues. The CDR3 DNA reads TGTGCCAGCTCACCCAGACTAGCGGGGGGGCCTACTTCCTACAATGAGCAGTTCTTC. It specifies CASSPRLAGGPTSYNEQFF.

The chain uses TRBV7-2 and TRBJ2-1, with 8 bases lining up with TRBD2. The germline V gene encodes CDR1 SGHTA and CDR2 FQGNSA. The ends lost 4 bases at V and 1 base at J; junction bases unmatched: 3. This CDR3 has 15 amino acids. The CDR3 coding sequence is TGTGCCAGCAGCTCCGCGGGGGGTTCCTACAATGAGCAGTTCTTC. This gives the protein CASSSAGGSYNEQFF.

The chain employs TRBV6-1 and TRBJ1-4, with no clear D. The germline V gene encodes CDR1 MNHNS and CDR2 SASEGT. With 3 bases removed from V and 3 bases from J, the gap between germline ends came to 11 bases. The length of the CDR3 is 15 residues. The CDR3 sequence: CASSERAGANEKLFF. CDR3 coding DNA: TGTGCCAGCAGTGAGAGGGCAGGAGCTAATGAAAAACTGTTTTTT.

For the CDR3, the DNA is TGTGCCAGCAGCTCGAACCGGGACAGGGGTTCACCCCTCCACTTT. The encoded protein is CASSSNRDRGSPLHF. The V gene is TRBV7-3, the J gene TRBJ1-6, with 10 bases fitting TRBD1. CDR1 is SGHTA, CDR2 FQGTGA, per germline. Unmatched junction bases numbered 6, after V lost 4 bases and J lost 9 bases. This CDR3 region has 15 residues.

The rearrangement links TRBV9 to TRBJ2-3; 7 bases fit TRBD2. The CDR3 extends over 16 amino acids. Trimming removed 4 bases from V and 5 bases from J; junction bases left unmatched: 13. CDR1 and CDR2 (germline): SGDLS, YYNGEE. The CDR3 region has the DNA TGTGCCAGCAGCTCCCGGGGAGCGGGGAGGGAAGATACGCAGTATTTT. It specifies CASSSRGAGREDTQYF.

This clone was seen only a few times. The chain uses TRBV5-5 and TRBJ1-2, with 8 bases lining up with TRBD1. The CDR3 totals 15 residues. The germline V gene has CDR1 SGHKS and CDR2 YYEKEE (reference sequence). Germline trimming cut 3 bases from V and 2 bases from J; bases unmatched to any gene: 6. DNA of the CDR3: TGTGCCAGCAGCTCGTGGACAGGGTCGAACTATGGCTACACCTTC. Translating gives CASSSWTGSNYGYTF.

The chain couples TRBV28 to TRBJ2-1; D possibly corresponds to TRBD1 (5 bases). Trimming left V 8 bases short and J 6 bases short, with 11 bases between. CDR3 length: 12 amino acids. Germline lookup yields CDR1 MDHEN and CDR2 SYDVKM. The CDR3 coding sequence is TGTGCCAGCCAGGCAGGGCCCAATGAGCAGTTCTTC. Its translation is CASQAGPNEQFF.

V usage is TRBV11-2 and J usage is TRBJ2-1; TRBD2 matches 10 bases. The CDR3 spans 16 residues. Per germline, CDR1 SGHAT and CDR2 FQNNGV. With V trimmed by 0 bases and J by 6 bases, 5 bases remained unmatched. CDR3 amino acids: CASSLDLAGALNEQFF. CDR3 coding DNA: TGTGCCAGCAGCTTAGACCTAGCGGGGGCCCTCAATGAGCAGTTCTTC.

J is TRBJ1-2 and V is TRBV13; TRBD1 matches 8 bases. Germline lookup yields CDR1 PRHDT and CDR2 FYEKMQ (reference sequence). With V trimmed by 1 base and J by 3 bases, 10 bases remained unmatched. CDR3 length equals 17 residues. The CDR3 loop is CASSLVGGTGLYYGYTF. CDR3 in DNA: TGTGCCAGCAGCTTAGTCGGGGGGACAGGATTGTACTATGGCTACACCTTC.